This record concerns one TCR beta chain sequence. Ten or more counts support this clonotype. The clone's antigen remains unknown. Base qualities are not recorded, but no much larger clone differs from it by a single base. These data come from a study of molecular identifiers for immune sequencing clone quantification (dated 2018 in TCRdb). With regard to the full study: For a replicate experiment, RNA from around 20,000 or 100,000 naive CD8 T cells was divided into five aliquots, of which four were sequenced. The study was a methods study using CD8 T cells to benchmark molecular-identifier clustering-based TCR repertoire sequencing (MIDCIRS) and TCR RNA copy counting.

Points the paper makes about the study in general: About 3 recovered TCR RNA copies per cell were obtained by modeling, versus approximately 9 by digital PCR, implying a capture efficiency of approximately 30%. In CMV-specific effector cells, clones with more than 20 RNA copies contained over 98% of molecules, whereas in naive cells such clones contained under 1% of molecules. The sizes of highly expanded clones could end up underestimated when identical TCR molecules share a barcode. The naive libraries included spiked-in Jurkat TCR RNA (over nine copies' worth), and this RNA is not part of the donor repertoire. A single cell's worth of spiked-in Jurkat TCR RNA was reported detectable even among under 1.1 million naive CD8 T cells. When barcode sub-clustering was omitted, TCR diversity was inflated by chimeric consensus sequences, with chimeras reaching as high as 47%.

Library preparation used PCR. For sequencing, an Illumina HiSeq 4000 was employed. Bulk TCR libraries were made following a previously described method, with the TCR primers given in Table S5. Purification of total RNA was performed with the Qiagen AllPrep DNA/RNA kit. Before any analysis, reads coming from multiple sequencing runs of the same library were combined into one pool. Turning to the authors' computational methods: Reads were retained only if an exact TCR constant sequence was present, and the retained reads were trimmed to 150 nt and grouped according to their 12-nt molecular barcodes. Reads inside each barcode group were sub-clustered using a 15% Levenshtein threshold, and a quality-weighted consensus sequence was constructed for each RNA molecule. Non-functional sequences were removed, as were lower-count sequences one edit away from another. On the basis of fitting two negative binomial distributions, barcode sub-clusters with fewer than 20% of the maximum read count were discarded. In TCRdb, the public reads were trimmed at Q25 with fastp and aligned with MiXCR, with productive beta chains retained. Every distinct CDR3 protein forms one entry, paired with its most common genes and DNA. TCRdb, rather than the study authors, made the V and J calls. The sample records about 320,000 distinct CDR3 sequences, over 20% of which are singletons. Jointly, the top ten make up approximately 0.85% of the sample.

Libraries of naive CD8 T cells were generated from roughly 21,000 to 960,000 sorted cells, with 10%, 30% or 50% of the purified RNA used. Naive CD8 T cells, defined as CD8+CD4-CCR7+CD45RA+, were FACS-sorted into RLT Plus buffer on a BD FACSAria II. Detection sensitivity was tested by spiking Jurkat RNA equal to fewer than twelve TCR copies' worth into samples containing about 20,000-1,000,000 naive CD8 T cells. Enrichment of CD8 T cells was performed with RosetteSep CD8+ T Cell Enrichment Cocktail and Ficoll-Paque, after which ACK red cell lysis was carried out. The CDR3 spans 14 residues, from the cysteine through the phenylalanine. Here the CDR3 DNA is all that survives: 42 bases in frame from base 1. CDR1 SNHLY and CDR2 FYNNEI are derived from the germline V gene. Compared with germline, V lacks 6 bases and J lacks 6 bases; bases without a gene match: 3.

This TCR came from a human donor in good health. Some libraries in this study had Jurkat cell RNA spiked in. The V and J segments used are TRBV2 and TRBJ2-3; TRBD2 agrees with 13 junctional bases. Sequencing was carried out using naive CD8+ T cells from blood, with Jurkat cell RNA spiked in. This specimen's cell subset or site label, interpreted: FACS-sorted CD8+CD4-CCR7+CD45RA+ naive T cells. The base sequence is TGTGCCAGCAGACTAGCGGGGGGGTACGATACGCAGTATTTT. Translated, this is CASRLAGGYDTQYF.